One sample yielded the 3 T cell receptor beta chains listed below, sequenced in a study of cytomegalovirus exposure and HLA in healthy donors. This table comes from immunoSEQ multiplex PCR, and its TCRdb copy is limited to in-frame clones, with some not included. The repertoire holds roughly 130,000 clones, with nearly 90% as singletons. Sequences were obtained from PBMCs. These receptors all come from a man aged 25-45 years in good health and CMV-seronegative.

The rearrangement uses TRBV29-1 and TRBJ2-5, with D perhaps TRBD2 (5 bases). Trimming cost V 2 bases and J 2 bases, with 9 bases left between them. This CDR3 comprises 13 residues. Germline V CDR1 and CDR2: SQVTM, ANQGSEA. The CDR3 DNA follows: TGCAGCGTTGAACAGGAGGCACAAGAGACCCAGTACTTC. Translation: CSVEQEAQETQYF.

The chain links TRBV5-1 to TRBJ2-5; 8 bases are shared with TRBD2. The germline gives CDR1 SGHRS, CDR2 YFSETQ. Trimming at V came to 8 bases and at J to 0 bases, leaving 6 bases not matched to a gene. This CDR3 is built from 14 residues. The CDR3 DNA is TGCGCCAGTCGGCGGGGGGACCACCAAGAGACCCAGTACTTC. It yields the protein CASRRGDHQETQYF.

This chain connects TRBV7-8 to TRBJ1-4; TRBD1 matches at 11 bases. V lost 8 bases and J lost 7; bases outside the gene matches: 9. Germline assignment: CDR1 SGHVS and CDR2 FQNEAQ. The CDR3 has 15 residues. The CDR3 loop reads CASGGQGAKGEKLFF. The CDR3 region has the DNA TGTGCCAGCGGCGGACAGGGGGCAAAGGGTGAAAAACTGTTTTTT.